This TCR beta chain came from a study of cytomegalovirus exposure and HLA in healthy donors (dated by TCRdb to 2016 to 2017). Context from the whole study: According to a later analysis, the 110 or so validation repertoires were produced on the same platform as the 680 or so repertoires of the first cohort. A separate validation cohort of roughly 130 different subjects was used in addition to the approximately 640-subject first cohort. To predict cytomegalovirus infection status, the study combined high-throughput TCR immunosequencing, statistical association of individual TCRs with disease status, and machine learning. The aim of the study was to test whether cataloging public T cell receptors could identify signatures of past pathogen exposure. What the research found in general, with its limitations: The study listed 150 to 200 TCR beta chains as associated with cytomegalovirus. Three of the identified cytomegalovirus-associated TCR beta chains were confirmed in vitro to be specific for cytomegalovirus antigens. A later analysis had no HLA typing for the validation cohort, so co-occurrence there was scored across all 110 or so repertoires. While some public TCRs were present in many individuals, most TCR sequences turned up only very rarely across donors. In a later analysis, TCRs clustered in the first cohort were found to also tend to co-occur in the approximately 110 validation repertoires, with approximately 95% of cluster scores above 0. According to the authors, the approach could potentially be generalized to other disease states and immunological phenotypes. The classifier was reported to diagnose cytomegalovirus status with high specificity and sensitivity in both the original and validation cohorts.

CDR1 and CDR2, per the germline V gene (reference sequence), are GTSNPN and SVGIG. V lost 4 bases and J lost 0 bases; the stretch between them is 7 bases long. The cysteine opens and the phenylalanine closes a CDR3 of 13 amino acids. The CDR3 DNA has 39 bases and is translated from base 1. The method behind the library was the immunoSEQ multiplex PCR assay. On the authors' methods: A statistical classification framework was built for diagnosing cytomegalovirus status from the catalog of TCR beta chain sequences. Not all clones reach the TCRdb copy of this immuneACCESS table, which keeps in-frame sequences only. Checked studies attribute under half of the gap to unresolved V genes and leave the rest unexplained. Clone size and V and J calls were adopted from that table, with D and trimming inferred from the DNA. The table for this sample lists fewer than 200,000 clones; roughly nine tenths of them were counted only once. The ten biggest clones cover approximately 2.4% of the sample.

The donors belonged to the validation cohort of over a hundred subjects, which was separate from the roughly 700-subject first cohort. A word on this clone: Its antigen is not yet known. The sample holds no much larger clone one base away, and base qualities are not on file.

The sample consisted of PBMCs. The chain links TRBV30 with TRBJ1-5; the D gene cannot be resolved reliably. This clonotype was sampled from a man aged 18 to 29 in good health and CMV-seropositive. The base sequence is TGTGCCTGGACAGTTGATAGCAATCAGCCCCAGCATTTT. Its protein reads: CAWTVDSNQPQHF.